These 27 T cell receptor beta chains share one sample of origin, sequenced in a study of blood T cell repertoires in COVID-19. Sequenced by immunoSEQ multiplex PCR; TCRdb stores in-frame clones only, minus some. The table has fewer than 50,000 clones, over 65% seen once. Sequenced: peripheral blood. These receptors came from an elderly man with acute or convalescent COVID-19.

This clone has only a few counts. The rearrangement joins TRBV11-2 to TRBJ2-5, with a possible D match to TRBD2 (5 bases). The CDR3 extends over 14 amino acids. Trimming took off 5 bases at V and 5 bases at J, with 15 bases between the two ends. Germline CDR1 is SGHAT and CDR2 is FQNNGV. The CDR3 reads CASSPWVSGETQYF. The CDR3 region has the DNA TGTGCCAGCAGCCCATGGGTAAGCGGTGAGACCCAGTACTTC.

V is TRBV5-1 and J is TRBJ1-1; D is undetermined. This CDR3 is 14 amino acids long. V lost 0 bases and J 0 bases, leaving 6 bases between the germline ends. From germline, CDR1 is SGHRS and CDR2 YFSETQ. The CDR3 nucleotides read TGCGCCAGCAGCTTGGGAGGGATGAACACTGAAGCTTTCTTT. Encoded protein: CASSLGGMNTEAFF. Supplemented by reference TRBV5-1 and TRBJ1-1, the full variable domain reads KAGVTQTPRYLIKTRGQQVTLSCSPISGHRSVSWYQQTPGQGLQFLFEYFSETQRNKGNFPGRFSGRQFSNSRSEMNVSTLELGDSALYLCASSLGGMNTEAFFGQGTRLTVV.

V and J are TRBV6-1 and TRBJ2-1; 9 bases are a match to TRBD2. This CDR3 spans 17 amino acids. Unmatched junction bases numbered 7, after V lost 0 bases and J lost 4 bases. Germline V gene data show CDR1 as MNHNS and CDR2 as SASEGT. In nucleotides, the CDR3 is TGTGCCAGCAGTGAAGCCTTGCTAGCGGGGATATACAATGAGCAGTTCTTC. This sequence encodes CASSEALLAGIYNEQFF.

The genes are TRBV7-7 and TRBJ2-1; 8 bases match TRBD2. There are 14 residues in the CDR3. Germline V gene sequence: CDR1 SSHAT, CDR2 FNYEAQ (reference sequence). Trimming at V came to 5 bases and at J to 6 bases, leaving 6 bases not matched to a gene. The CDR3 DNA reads TGTGCCAGCAGCCGTAGCGGGACCTTCAATGAGCAGTTCTTC. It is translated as CASSRSGTFNEQFF.

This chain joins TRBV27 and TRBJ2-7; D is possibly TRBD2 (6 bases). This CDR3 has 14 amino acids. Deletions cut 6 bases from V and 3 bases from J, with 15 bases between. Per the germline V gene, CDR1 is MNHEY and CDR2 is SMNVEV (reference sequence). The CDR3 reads CASSPRLGNYEQYF. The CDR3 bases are TGTGCCAGCAGCCCCCGACTAGGGAACTACGAGCAGTACTTC.

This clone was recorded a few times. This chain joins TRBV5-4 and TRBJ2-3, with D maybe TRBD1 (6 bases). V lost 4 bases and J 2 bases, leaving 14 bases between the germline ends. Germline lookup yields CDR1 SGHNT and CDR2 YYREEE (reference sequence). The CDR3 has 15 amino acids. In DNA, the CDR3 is TGTGCCAGCAGCGCACCCGGGACATCCACAGATACGCAGTATTTT. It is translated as CASSAPGTSTDTQYF.

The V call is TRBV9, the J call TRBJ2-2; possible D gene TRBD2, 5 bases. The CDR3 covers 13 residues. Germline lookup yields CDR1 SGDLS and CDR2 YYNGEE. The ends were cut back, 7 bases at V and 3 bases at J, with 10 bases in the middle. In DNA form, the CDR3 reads TGTGCCAGCCAAGCGGATTACACCGGGGAGCTGTTTTTT. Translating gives CASQADYTGELFF. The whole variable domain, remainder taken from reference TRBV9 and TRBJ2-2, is DSGVTQTPKHLITATGQRVTLRCSPRSGDLSVYWYQQSLDQGLQFLIQYYNGEERAKGNILERFSAQQFPDLHSELNLSSLELGDSALYFCASQADYTGELFFGEGSRLTVL.

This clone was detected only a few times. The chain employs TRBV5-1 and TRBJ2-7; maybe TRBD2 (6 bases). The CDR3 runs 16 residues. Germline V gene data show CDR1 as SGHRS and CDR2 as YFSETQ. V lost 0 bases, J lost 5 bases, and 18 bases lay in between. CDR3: CASSLAVSGVKNEQYF. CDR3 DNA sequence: TGCGCCAGCAGCTTGGCCGTTTCGGGAGTAAAAAACGAGCAGTACTTC.

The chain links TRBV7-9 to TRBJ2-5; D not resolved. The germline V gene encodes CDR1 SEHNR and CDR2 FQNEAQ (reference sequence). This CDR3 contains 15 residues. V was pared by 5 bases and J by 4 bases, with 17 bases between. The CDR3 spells CASSRSLVLRETQYF. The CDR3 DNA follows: TGTGCCAGCAGCCGGAGTTTGGTGCTGCGAGAGACCCAGTACTTC.

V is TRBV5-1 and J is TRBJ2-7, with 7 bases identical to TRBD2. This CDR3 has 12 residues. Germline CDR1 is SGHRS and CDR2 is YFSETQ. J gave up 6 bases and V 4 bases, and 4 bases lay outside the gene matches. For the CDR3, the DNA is TGCGCCAGCAGCAGTGGGACTACCGAGCAGTACTTC. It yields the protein CASSSGTTEQYF.

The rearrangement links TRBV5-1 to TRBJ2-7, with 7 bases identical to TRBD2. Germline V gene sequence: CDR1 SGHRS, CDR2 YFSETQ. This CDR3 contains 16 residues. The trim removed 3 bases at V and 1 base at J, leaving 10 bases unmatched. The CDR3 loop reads CASSSRGRAQSYEQYF. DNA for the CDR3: TGCGCCAGCAGCTCTCGGGGGAGGGCCCAATCCTACGAGCAGTACTTC.

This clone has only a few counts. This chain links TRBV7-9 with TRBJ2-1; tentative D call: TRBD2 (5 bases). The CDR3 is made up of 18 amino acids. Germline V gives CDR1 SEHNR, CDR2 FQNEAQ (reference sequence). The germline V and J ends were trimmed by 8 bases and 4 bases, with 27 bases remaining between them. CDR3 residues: CASEGGGSTTRTYNEQFF. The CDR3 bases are TGTGCCAGCGAGGGCGGCGGGTCTACTACACGGACTTACAATGAGCAGTTCTTC.

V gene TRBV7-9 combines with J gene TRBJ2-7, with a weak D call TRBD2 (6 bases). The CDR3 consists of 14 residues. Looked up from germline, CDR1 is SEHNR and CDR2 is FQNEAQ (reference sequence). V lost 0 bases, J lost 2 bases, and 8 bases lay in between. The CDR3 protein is CASSLAEGPYEQYF. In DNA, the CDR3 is TGTGCCAGCAGCTTAGCGGAGGGCCCCTACGAGCAGTACTTC.

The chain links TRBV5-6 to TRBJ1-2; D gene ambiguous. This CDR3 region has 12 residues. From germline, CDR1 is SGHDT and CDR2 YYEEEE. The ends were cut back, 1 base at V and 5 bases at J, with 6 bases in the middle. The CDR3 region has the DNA TGTGCCAGCAGCTTGACAGCATATGGCTACACCTTC. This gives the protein CASSLTAYGYTF.

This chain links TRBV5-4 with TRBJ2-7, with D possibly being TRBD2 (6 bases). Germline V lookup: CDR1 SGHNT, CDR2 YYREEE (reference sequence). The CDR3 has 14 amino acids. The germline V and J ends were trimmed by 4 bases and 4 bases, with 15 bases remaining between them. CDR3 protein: CASSRGDEDYEQYF. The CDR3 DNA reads TGTGCCAGCAGCCGCGGGGATGAAGATTACGAGCAGTACTTC.

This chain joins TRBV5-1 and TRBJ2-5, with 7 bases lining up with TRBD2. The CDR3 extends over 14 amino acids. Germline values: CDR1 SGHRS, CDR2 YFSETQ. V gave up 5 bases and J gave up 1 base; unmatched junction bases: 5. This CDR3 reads CASSKGGPQETQYF. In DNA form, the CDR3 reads TGCGCCAGCAGTAAGGGAGGGCCCCAAGAGACCCAGTACTTC. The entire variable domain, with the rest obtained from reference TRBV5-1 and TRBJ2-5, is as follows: KAGVTQTPRYLIKTRGQQVTLSCSPISGHRSVSWYQQTPGQGLQFLFEYFSETQRNKGNFPGRFSGRQFSNSRSEMNVSTLELGDSALYLCASSKGGPQETQYFGPGTRLLVL.

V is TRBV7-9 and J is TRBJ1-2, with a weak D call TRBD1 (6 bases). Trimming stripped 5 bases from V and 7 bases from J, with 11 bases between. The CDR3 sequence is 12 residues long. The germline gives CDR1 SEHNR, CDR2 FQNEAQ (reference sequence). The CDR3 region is CASSITGFGYTF. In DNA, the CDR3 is TGTGCCAGCAGCATCACAGGGTTTGGCTACACCTTC.

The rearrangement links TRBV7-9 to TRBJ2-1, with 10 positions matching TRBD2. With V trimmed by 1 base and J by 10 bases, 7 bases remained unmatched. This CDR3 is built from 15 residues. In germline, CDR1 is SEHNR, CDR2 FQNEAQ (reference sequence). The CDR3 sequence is CASSLESGRAVEQFF. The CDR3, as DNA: TGTGCCAGCAGCTTAGAAAGCGGGAGGGCCGTAGAGCAGTTCTTC.

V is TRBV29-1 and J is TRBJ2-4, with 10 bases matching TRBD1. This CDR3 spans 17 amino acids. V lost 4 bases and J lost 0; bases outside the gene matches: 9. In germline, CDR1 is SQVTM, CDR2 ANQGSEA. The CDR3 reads CSVGDRGSGVAKNIQYF. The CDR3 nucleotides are TGCAGCGTTGGGGACAGGGGTTCAGGGGTAGCCAAAAACATTCAGTACTTC.

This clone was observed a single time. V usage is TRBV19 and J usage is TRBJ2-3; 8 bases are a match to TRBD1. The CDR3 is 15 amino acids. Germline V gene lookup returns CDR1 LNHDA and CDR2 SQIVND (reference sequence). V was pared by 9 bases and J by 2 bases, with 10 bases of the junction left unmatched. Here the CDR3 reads CASHLTGGNTDTQYF. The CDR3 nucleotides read TGTGCCAGCCACCTTACAGGGGGAAACACAGATACGCAGTATTTT.

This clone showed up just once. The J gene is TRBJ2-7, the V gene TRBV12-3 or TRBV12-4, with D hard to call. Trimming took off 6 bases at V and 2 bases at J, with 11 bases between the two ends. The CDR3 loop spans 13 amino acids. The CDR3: CASRLNPPYEQYF. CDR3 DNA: TGTGCCAGCAGACTTAACCCACCCTACGAGCAGTACTTC.

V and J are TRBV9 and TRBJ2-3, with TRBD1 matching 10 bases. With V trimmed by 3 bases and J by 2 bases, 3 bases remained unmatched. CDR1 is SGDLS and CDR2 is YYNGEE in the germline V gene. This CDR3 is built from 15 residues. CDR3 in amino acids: CASSGGQGSTDTQYF. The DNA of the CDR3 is TGTGCCAGCAGCGGGGGACAGGGGTCCACAGATACGCAGTATTTT.

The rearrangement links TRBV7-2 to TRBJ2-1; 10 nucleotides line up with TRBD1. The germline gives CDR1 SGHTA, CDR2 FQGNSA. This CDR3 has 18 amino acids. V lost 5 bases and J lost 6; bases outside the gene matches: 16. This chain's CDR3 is CASSLRGRGQGRSNEQFF. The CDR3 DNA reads TGTGCCAGCAGCCTAAGGGGTAGGGGACAGGGGAGATCCAATGAGCAGTTCTTC.

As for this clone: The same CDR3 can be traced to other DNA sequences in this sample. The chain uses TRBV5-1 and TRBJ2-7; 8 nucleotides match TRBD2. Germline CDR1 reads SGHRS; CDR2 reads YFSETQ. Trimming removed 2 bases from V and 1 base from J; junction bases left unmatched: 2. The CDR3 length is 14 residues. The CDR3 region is CASSLVAGSYEQYF. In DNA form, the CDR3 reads TGCGCCAGCAGCTTAGTAGCGGGATCCTACGAGCAGTACTTC.

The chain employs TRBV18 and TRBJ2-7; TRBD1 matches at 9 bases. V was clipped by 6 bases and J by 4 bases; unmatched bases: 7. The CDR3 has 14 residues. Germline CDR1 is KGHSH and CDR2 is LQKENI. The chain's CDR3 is CASSPLQGAYEQYF. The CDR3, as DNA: TGTGCCAGCTCTCCCCTACAGGGGGCATACGAGCAGTACTTC.

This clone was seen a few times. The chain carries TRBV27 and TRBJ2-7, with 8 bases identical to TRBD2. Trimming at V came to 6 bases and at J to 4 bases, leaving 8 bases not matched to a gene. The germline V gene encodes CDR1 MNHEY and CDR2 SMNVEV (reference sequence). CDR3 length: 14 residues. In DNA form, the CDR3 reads TGTGCCAGCAGGGGACTAGGAGGATTATACGAGCAGTACTTC. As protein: CASRGLGGLYEQYF.

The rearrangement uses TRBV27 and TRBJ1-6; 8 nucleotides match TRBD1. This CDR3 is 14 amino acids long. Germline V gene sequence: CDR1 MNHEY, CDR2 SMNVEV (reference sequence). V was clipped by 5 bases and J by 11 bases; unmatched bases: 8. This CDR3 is CASSPLDRAPPLHF. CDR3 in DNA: TGTGCCAGCAGTCCCTTGGACAGGGCGCCACCCCTCCACTTT.